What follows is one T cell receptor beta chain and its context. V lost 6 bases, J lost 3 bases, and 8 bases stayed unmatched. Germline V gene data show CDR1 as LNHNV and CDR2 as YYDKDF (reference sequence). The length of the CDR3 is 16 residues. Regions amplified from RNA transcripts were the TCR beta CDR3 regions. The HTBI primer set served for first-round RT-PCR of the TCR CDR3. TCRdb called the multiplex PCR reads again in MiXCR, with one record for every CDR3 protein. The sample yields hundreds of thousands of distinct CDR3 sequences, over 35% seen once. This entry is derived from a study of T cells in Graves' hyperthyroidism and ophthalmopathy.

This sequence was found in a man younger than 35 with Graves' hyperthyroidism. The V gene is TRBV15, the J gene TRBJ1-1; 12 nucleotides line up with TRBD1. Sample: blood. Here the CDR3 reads CATSSGTGGADTEAFF. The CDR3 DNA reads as TGTGCCACCAGTTCCGGGACAGGGGGCGCGGACACTGAAGCTTTCTTT. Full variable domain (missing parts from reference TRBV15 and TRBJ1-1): DAMVIQNPRYQVTQFGKPVTLSCSQTLNHNVMYWYQQKSSQAPKLLFHYYDKDFNNEADTPDNFQSRRPNTSFCFLDIRSPGLGDTAMYLCATSSGTGGADTEAFFGQGTRLTVV.